These 30 T cell receptor beta chains share one sample of origin, sequenced in a study of blood T cell repertoires in COVID-19. The repertoire was sequenced with immunoSEQ multiplex PCR; TCRdb's copy has only in-frame clones and lacks some. The sample consists of 150,000 to 200,000 clones, roughly 82% of them appearing once. The source material was peripheral blood. These receptors were taken from a woman aged 35 to 49 with COVID-19, enrolled during active disease.

The chain carries TRBV25-1 and TRBJ2-2, with D unclear. The CDR3 spans 12 residues. Germline V gene lookup returns CDR1 MGHDK and CDR2 SYGVNS. The V end lost 8 bases, the J end lost 2 bases, and 6 bases lay between the germline ends. DNA of the CDR3: TGTGCCAGCTCCCTCAACACCGGGGAGCTGTTTTTT. Translating gives CASSLNTGELFF.

The chain couples TRBV6-5 to TRBJ2-1, with a weak D call TRBD1 (6 bases). CDR3 size: 13 residues. Looked up from germline, CDR1 is MNHEY and CDR2 is SVGAGI. V was pared by 0 bases and J by 10 bases, with 10 bases between. The CDR3 region is CASSYSGAREQFF. The CDR3 nucleotides read TGTGCCAGCAGTTACTCGGGGGCCCGAGAGCAGTTCTTC.

The chain combines TRBV7-9 with TRBJ2-2; D is perhaps TRBD2 (6 bases). CDR1 is SEHNR and CDR2 is FQNEAQ in the germline V gene (reference sequence). The CDR3 is 15 residues long. Deletions cut 0 bases from V and 6 bases from J, with 11 bases between. The CDR3 here is CASSLAGGRAGELFF. CDR3 DNA: TGTGCCAGCAGCTTAGCGGGAGGTCGAGCCGGGGAGCTGTTTTTT.

The V gene is TRBV19, the J gene TRBJ1-2; 10 nucleotides agree with TRBD1. Germline CDR1 LNHDA, CDR2 SQIVND (reference sequence). CDR3 length: 14 residues. V lost 3 bases and J lost 5; bases outside the gene matches: 3. The CDR3 is CASSMTGGAYGYTF. In DNA form, the CDR3 reads TGTGCCAGTAGTATGACAGGGGGCGCGTATGGCTACACCTTC.

The chain's CDR3 is CASSPDIDYEQYF. The DNA of the CDR3 is TGTGCCAGCAGCCCGGACATAGACTACGAGCAGTACTTC. This chain joins TRBV9 and TRBJ2-7; tentatively, D is TRBD1 (5 bases). Per the germline V gene, CDR1 is SGDLS and CDR2 is YYNGEE. CDR3 size: 13 residues. The V and J ends lost 4 bases and 3 bases respectively, with 11 bases between them.

CDR3 coding DNA: TGTGCCAGCAGTTACTTGGACAGTTCTAATTCACCCCTCCACTTT. Protein: CASSYLDSSNSPLHF. The chain joins TRBV6-5 to TRBJ1-6; maybe TRBD1 (6 bases). Germline V CDR1 and CDR2: MNHEY, SVGAGI. This CDR3 contains 15 residues. Trimming took off 1 base at V and 6 bases at J, with 10 bases between the two ends.

This clone was recorded many times. The sample contains more than one DNA sequence encoding this CDR3. This chain joins TRBV29-1 and TRBJ2-5, with D perhaps matching TRBD2 (5 bases). The CDR3 has 12 residues. V lost 4 bases, J lost 4 bases, and 10 bases lay in between. Germline V gene sequence: CDR1 SQVTM, CDR2 ANQGSEA. The CDR3 sequence is CSVGGVGETQYF. Written as DNA, the CDR3 is TGCAGCGTTGGGGGAGTGGGAGAGACCCAGTACTTC.

The chain has TRBV7-2 and TRBJ2-3, with 7 bases fitting TRBD2. Germline V gene sequence: CDR1 SGHTA, CDR2 FQGNSA. The ends lost 3 bases at V and 7 bases at J; junction bases unmatched: 7. This CDR3 is built from 14 residues. CDR3 protein: CASSFYPGTNTQYF. CDR3 sequence (DNA): TGTGCCAGCAGCTTTTACCCCGGGACTAATACGCAGTATTTT.

The CDR3 protein is CASSLNQGFRSGELFF. The CDR3, as DNA: TGTGCCAGCAGCTTAAATCAGGGGTTCAGGTCCGGGGAGCTGTTTTTT. The V call is TRBV7-6, the J call TRBJ2-2; D is possibly TRBD1 (6 bases). Germline V gene lookup returns CDR1 SGHVS and CDR2 FNYEAQ. V was cut by 2 bases and J by 6 bases, with 16 bases left in between. The CDR3 sequence is 16 residues long. Drawing the rest from reference TRBV7-6 and TRBJ2-2, the complete variable domain is GAGVSQSPRYKVTKRGQDVALRCDPISGHVSLYWYRQALGQGPEFLTYFNYEAQQDKSGLPNDRFSAERPEGSISTLTIQRTEQRDSAMYRCASSLNQGFRSGELFFGEGSRLTVL.

The rearrangement joins TRBV27 to TRBJ2-1; 14 bases are shared with TRBD2. The CDR3 runs to 15 residues. V shed 8 bases, J shed 8 bases, and the junction held 8 bases outside the gene matches. The V gene's germline CDR1 is MNHEY and CDR2 SMNVEV (reference sequence). CDR3 region: CASFPGLAGVHEQFF. CDR3 nucleotide sequence: TGTGCCAGCTTTCCGGGACTAGCGGGGGTCCATGAGCAGTTCTTC.

This clone was counted only a few times. This chain connects TRBV3-1 (or the pseudogene TRBV3-2) to TRBJ1-2, with TRBD1 matching 7 bases. V lost 3 bases, J lost 7 bases, and 8 bases stayed unmatched. The germline CDR1 and CDR2 sequences are LGHDT and YNNKEL (reference sequence). This CDR3 contains 14 residues. CDR3 loop: CASSQTTGRTGYTF. In DNA form, the CDR3 reads TGTGCCAGCAGCCAGACGACAGGGAGAACTGGCTACACCTTC.

This chain links TRBV19 with TRBJ2-1, with D possibly being TRBD2 (5 bases). The CDR3 is 15 amino acids. Deletions cut 8 bases from V and 6 bases from J, with 20 bases between. Germline V gene data show CDR1 as LNHDA and CDR2 as SQIVND (reference sequence). CDR3 in DNA: TGTGCCAGTTCCCATGAGGGTAGGGAACGCAATGAGCAGTTCTTC. It yields the protein CASSHEGRERNEQFF.

The chain joins TRBV9 to TRBJ1-2; 8 bases match TRBD1. The CDR3 is 13 residues long. Trimming removed 2 bases from V and 4 bases from J; junction bases left unmatched: 1. Germline values: CDR1 SGDLS, CDR2 YYNGEE. DNA for the CDR3: TGTGCCAGCAGCGTCGGGACAGGCTATGGCTACACCTTC. Translating it yields CASSVGTGYGYTF. Supplemented by reference TRBV9 and TRBJ1-2, the full variable domain reads DSGVTQTPKHLITATGQRVTLRCSPRSGDLSVYWYQQSLDQGLQFLIQYYNGEERAKGNILERFSAQQFPDLHSELNLSSLELGDSALYFCASSVGTGYGYTFGSGTRLTVV.

The V gene is TRBV24-1, the J gene TRBJ2-5, with TRBD2 identical over 15 bases. Losses at the gene ends were 9 bases for V and 2 bases for J; bases not matched to a gene: 6. CDR3 size: 16 residues. Germline CDR1 reads KGHDR; CDR2 reads SFDVKD. The CDR3 loop reads CATEGLAGGIQETQYF. CDR3 bases: TGTGCCACCGAGGGACTAGCGGGGGGAATACAAGAGACCCAGTACTTC.

The genes are TRBV27 and TRBJ1-3; possibly TRBD1 for D (6 bases). Between the trimmed V and J ends, which lost 5 bases and 6 bases, there was a span of 20 bases. Germline V lookup: CDR1 MNHEY, CDR2 SMNVEV (reference sequence). This CDR3 is built from 16 residues. The CDR3 loop is CASSLVRDTDLNTIYF. The CDR3 region has the DNA TGTGCCAGCAGTCTTGTCCGGGACACCGACCTAAACACCATATATTTT.

This clone has a count of ten or more. The chain joins TRBV19 to TRBJ2-2; no reliable D call. With 2 bases removed from V and 0 bases from J, the gap between germline ends came to 16 bases. This CDR3 comprises 18 residues. Germline-derived CDR1 and CDR2 are LNHDA and SQIVND (reference sequence). This chain's CDR3 is CASSILTVLTTNTGELFF. The CDR3 DNA reads TGTGCCAGTAGTATATTAACAGTCCTAACGACGAACACCGGGGAGCTGTTTTTT.

The chain uses TRBV28 and TRBJ2-6; tentatively, D is TRBD1 (5 bases). With 10 bases removed from V and 0 bases from J, the gap between germline ends came to 13 bases. The germline V gene encodes CDR1 MDHEN and CDR2 SYDVKM. The CDR3 covers 15 residues. CDR3 in amino acids: CATHQGFSGANVLTF. CDR3 bases: TGTGCCACTCACCAGGGTTTCTCTGGGGCCAACGTCCTGACTTTC.

This chain links TRBV5-6 with TRBJ1-2; D gene unclear. CDR3 length: 12 amino acids. Germline CDR1 SGHDT, CDR2 YYEEEE. V was shortened by 7 bases and J by 7 bases, with 14 bases between the two germline ends. The CDR3 is CASRLELGGYTF. The CDR3 region has the DNA TGTGCCAGCCGCCTGGAGCTTGGTGGCTACACCTTC.

The chain employs TRBV11-2 and TRBJ2-5, with 7 nucleotides matching TRBD2. CDR1 SGHAT and CDR2 FQNNGV come from the germline V gene. Trimming at V came to 6 bases and at J to 5 bases, leaving 6 bases not matched to a gene. The CDR3 spans 13 residues. The DNA of the CDR3 is TGTGCCAGCAGGTCGAGCGGGGCTGAGACCCAGTACTTC. Residues: CASRSSGAETQYF.

V gene TRBV5-1 combines with J gene TRBJ2-7; 8 bases are shared with TRBD2. Germline CDR1 SGHRS, CDR2 YFSETQ. The CDR3 loop spans 14 amino acids. Trimming at V came to 0 bases and at J to 7 bases, leaving 6 bases not matched to a gene. The CDR3 DNA reads as TGCGCCAGCAGCTTGGTTGGCGGGAGGCAAGAGCAGTACTTC. This codes for CASSLVGGRQEQYF.

The chain has TRBV3-1 (or the pseudogene TRBV3-2) and TRBJ1-3; 7 nucleotides match TRBD1. The CDR3 has 15 residues. Germline V CDR1 and CDR2: LGHDT, YNNKEL (reference sequence). With V trimmed by 4 bases and J by 9 bases, 12 bases remained unmatched. The CDR3 spells CASSLLTGAGGTIYF. The CDR3 DNA sequence: TGTGCCAGCAGCCTCTTAACAGGGGCGGGGGGCACCATATATTTT.

V usage is TRBV28 and J usage is TRBJ2-1; 7 bases are shared with TRBD2. Germline CDR1 is MDHEN and CDR2 is SYDVKM. The CDR3 has 17 residues. V lost 6 bases, J lost 2 bases, and 13 bases stayed unmatched. This CDR3 is CASRPHMGGGPYNEQFF. Here the CDR3 DNA reads TGTGCCAGCAGACCCCATATGGGGGGAGGGCCCTACAATGAGCAGTTCTTC.

The chain has TRBV7-2 and TRBJ1-2; 11 bases are shared with TRBD1. The CDR3 consists of 14 residues. The J segment lost 6 bases and the V segment lost 5 bases, leaving 5 bases of the junction unmatched. The germline V gene encodes CDR1 SGHTA and CDR2 FQGNSA. The CDR3 DNA reads as TGTGCCAGCAGCCCTGGACAGGGGGCCCATGGCTACACCTTC. Translation gives CASSPGQGAHGYTF.

This sequence joins TRBV5-4 and TRBJ2-1, with D perhaps matching TRBD2 (5 bases). Germline CDR1 and CDR2: SGHNT and YYREEE (reference sequence). Trimming cost V 0 bases and J 9 bases, with 13 bases left between them. CDR3 size: 14 residues. The CDR3 coding sequence is TGTGCCAGCAGCTTGGATTCGAGGGCAGGTGAGCAGTTCTTC. As protein: CASSLDSRAGEQFF.

The chain joins TRBV10-3 to TRBJ1-1; 9 nucleotides align to TRBD1. In germline, CDR1 is ENHRY, CDR2 SYGVKD. The CDR3 runs to 15 residues. J was trimmed by 3 bases and V by 6 bases; bases with no gene match: 8. CDR3 nucleotides: TGTGCCATCAGGAAGACAGGGGGTATGGACACTGAAGCTTTCTTT. It encodes CAIRKTGGMDTEAFF.

This sequence joins TRBV6-5 and TRBJ1-1; 7 nucleotides agree with TRBD1. V gave up 9 bases and J gave up 7 bases; unmatched junction bases: 11. Germline CDR1 reads MNHEY; CDR2 reads SVGAGI. The length of the CDR3 is 13 residues. CDR3 in DNA: TGTGCCAGTTTCAGGGGGGCGTCGGGTGAAGCTTTCTTT. This encodes CASFRGASGEAFF.

CDR3 sequence (DNA): TGTGCCAGCACAAAGGGGCCCGGGGAGCTGTTTTTT. Its translation is CASTKGPGELFF. The chain links TRBV27 to TRBJ2-2, with a tentative D call TRBD1 (5 bases). V was trimmed by 7 bases and J by 6 bases, leaving 9 bases between them. This CDR3 is 12 amino acids long. Germline V CDR1 and CDR2: MNHEY, SMNVEV (reference sequence).

The chain has TRBV11-1 and TRBJ1-4, with a possible D match to TRBD1 (6 bases). The CDR3 sequence is 14 residues long. The germline V gene has CDR1 SGHAT and CDR2 FQDESV (reference sequence). V dropped 5 bases and J dropped 12 bases, with 19 bases sitting between them. DNA for the CDR3: TGTGCCAGCAGCATCGGGTTTCAAAAGGGGGAACTGTTTTTT. This translates into CASSIGFQKGELFF.

This chain connects TRBV12-5 to TRBJ2-1, with 9 bases lining up with TRBD2. Germline values: CDR1 LGHNT, CDR2 FRNRAP. V shed 1 base, J shed 8 bases, and the junction held 6 bases outside the gene matches. The CDR3 has 15 residues. The CDR3 sequence is CASGLGLAEGDEQFF. In DNA, the CDR3 is TGTGCTAGTGGTTTGGGACTAGCGGAAGGGGATGAGCAGTTCTTC.

This chain links TRBV10-3 with TRBJ2-1; 9 nucleotides align to TRBD1. Trimming took 5 bases from V and 0 from J; bases not matched to a gene: 8. This CDR3 comprises 17 residues. Germline V CDR1 and CDR2: ENHRY, SYGVKD. The CDR3 sequence: CAISQIDRGSSYNEQFF. In DNA form, the CDR3 reads TGTGCCATCAGTCAAATTGACAGGGGGAGCTCCTACAATGAGCAGTTCTTC.